This T cell receptor beta chain was recorded in a study of technical replicates of blood from a handful of donors. The CDR3 covers 16 residues. The J segment lost 7 bases and the V segment lost 2 bases, leaving 13 bases of the junction unmatched. CDR1 is MNHEY, CDR2 SVGAGI, per germline. Only in-frame clones appear in the TCRdb table, and some are missing; sequencing was by immunoSEQ multiplex PCR. The data hold tens of thousands of clones, with approximately 98% observed a single time. The genes are TRBV6-5 and TRBJ2-5, with 7 bases that match TRBD2. This TCR was sampled from a human donor in good health. The specimen sequenced was T cells isolated from PBMCs. The CDR3 sequence: CASSYTEAGPSGTQYF. Here the CDR3 DNA reads TGTGCCAGCAGTTACACTGAAGCGGGACCCTCAGGGACCCAGTACTTC.